This T cell receptor beta chain appears in the sequencing data of a study of T cell repertoires in cytomegalovirus infection. Study background: Through public TCR beta signatures, both CMV infection and matching HLA type were indicated.

This clonotype appeared many times. Its matching antigen is unknown. The CDR3 runs to 15 residues. J lost 3 bases, V lost 6 bases, and 8 bases had no gene match. Germline V gene sequence: CDR1 SGHTA, CDR2 FQGNSA. MiXCR was run by TCRdb on the reads, yielding one entry per CDR3 protein. The sample holds about 310,000 distinct CDR3 sequences, 20% to 30% seen once. General observations from the study: CMV-specific HLA-C-restricted TCR beta clonotypes dominated the ex vivo response.

The source of this sequence is a human donor in good health (CMV status not recorded). Some clones in this sample may be carry-over from other donors' samples. V is TRBV7-2 and J is TRBJ2-1, with 7 bases matching TRBD2. The source was cultured PBMCs, collected from culture after CMV antigen stimulation. The CDR3 DNA is TGTGCCAGCAGTTCAGAAGCGGGAAACTACAATGAGCAGTTCTTC. This sequence encodes CASSSEAGNYNEQFF.